What follows are 18 T cell receptor beta chains derived from one specimen sequenced in a study of OX40 agonist ivuxolimab in advanced cancers. Clones were sequenced by immunoSEQ multiplex PCR, and TCRdb holds only the in-frame ones, with some missing. Of approximately 70,000 clones in the sample, approximately 86% were seen once. The starting material was CD4+ or CD8+ T cells sorted from blood, obtained in a trial of the OX40 agonist ivuxolimab. Receptors were obtained from an adult with an advanced solid tumor such as melanoma, head and neck, liver or kidney cancer.

The chain uses TRBV2 and TRBJ2-2, with D perhaps matching TRBD2 (7 bases). This CDR3 spans 12 amino acids. Germline V gives CDR1 SNHLY, CDR2 FYNNEI. With 8 bases removed from V and 7 bases from J, the gap between germline ends came to 11 bases. CDR3 sequence: CASSGEGGELFF. The CDR3 DNA follows: TGTGCCAGCTCAGGGGAGGGCGGGGAGCTGTTTTTT.

The chain joins TRBV5-1 to TRBJ2-7, with D perhaps matching TRBD1 or TRBD2 (5 bases each). In germline, CDR1 is SGHRS, CDR2 YFSETQ. CDR3 length equals 14 residues. V lost 0 bases to trimming and J lost 7 bases, with 14 bases between them. The CDR3 DNA reads as TGCGCCAGCAGCTTGGGGGACGGCCTCTCGGAGCAGTACTTC. Amino acids: CASSLGDGLSEQYF.

The chain is built from TRBV28 and TRBJ2-5; D not certain. Trimming left V 4 bases short and J 1 base short, with 4 bases between. Germline loops: CDR1 MDHEN, CDR2 SYDVKM. This CDR3 contains 12 residues. The CDR3 here is CASSSLQETQYF. Written as DNA, the CDR3 is TGTGCCAGCAGTTCACTCCAAGAGACCCAGTACTTC.

The V call is TRBV27, the J call TRBJ2-3, with unresolved D. The CDR3 totals 15 residues. Germline CDR1 is MNHEY and CDR2 is SMNVEV (reference sequence). V lost 5 bases, J lost 2 bases, and 14 bases lay in between. The chain's CDR3 is CASSNRQTPTDTQYF. For the CDR3, the DNA is TGTGCCAGCAGTAATCGGCAGACCCCCACAGATACGCAGTATTTT.

The chain has TRBV30 and TRBJ2-5, with D possibly matching TRBD2 (6 bases). Trimming stripped 4 bases from V and 5 bases from J, with 14 bases between. Germline values: CDR1 GTSNPN, CDR2 SVGIG (reference sequence). This CDR3 region has 13 residues. CDR3 in DNA: TGTGCCTGGACACGCGATCGGGGGGAGACCCAGTACTTC. Encoded protein: CAWTRDRGETQYF.

The chain joins TRBV6-1 to TRBJ2-5; the match to TRBD1 covers 12 bases. Unmatched junction bases numbered 4, after V lost 0 bases and J lost 5 bases. The CDR3 runs 16 residues. Germline lookup yields CDR1 MNHNS and CDR2 SASEGT. The CDR3 sequence is CASSEAWDRGRETQYF. The CDR3 DNA reads TGTGCCAGCAGTGAAGCATGGGACAGGGGGCGCGAGACCCAGTACTTC.

The chain has TRBV5-6 and TRBJ1-4; D is ambiguous. Germline V gene sequence: CDR1 SGHDT, CDR2 YYEEEE. V was trimmed by 4 bases and J by 5 bases, leaving 12 bases between them. The CDR3 is made up of 14 amino acids. The CDR3 nucleotides read TGTGCCAGCAGCCAAATTAATCCCAATGAAAAACTGTTTTTT. This sequence encodes CASSQINPNEKLFF.

This chain connects TRBV18 to TRBJ2-7; 10 positions match TRBD1. Germline V gene data show CDR1 as KGHSH and CDR2 as LQKENI. V dropped 3 bases and J dropped 7; count of bases not matched to a gene: 9. The CDR3 extends over 15 amino acids. The CDR3 DNA reads as TGTGCCAGCTCACCCCCCGGGACAGGGGCCGGGGAGCAGTACTTC. Its translation is CASSPPGTGAGEQYF.

This chain connects TRBV7-3 to TRBJ2-5; D possibly matches TRBD1 or TRBD2 (5 bases each). V lost 5 bases to trimming and J lost 1 base, with 8 bases between them. The CDR3 consists of 13 residues. Per the germline V gene, CDR1 is SGHTA and CDR2 is FQGTGA. The CDR3 is CASSRGAQETQYF. In nucleotides, the CDR3 is TGTGCCAGCAGCCGGGGCGCCCAAGAGACCCAGTACTTC. The complete variable domain, with remaining parts taken from reference TRBV7-3 and TRBJ2-5, reads GAGVSQTPSNKVTEKGKYVELRCDPISGHTALYWYRQSLGQGPEFLIYFQGTGAADDSGLPNDRFFAVRPEGSVSTLKIQRTERGDSAVYLCASSRGAQETQYFGPGTRLLVL.

The chain links TRBV7-9 to TRBJ2-7; 9 nucleotides match TRBD2. V lost 5 bases to trimming and J lost 0 bases; unmatched junction nucleotides: 5. The germline CDR1 and CDR2 sequences are SEHNR and FQNEAQ (reference sequence). This CDR3 spans 15 amino acids. CDR3 region: CASSHGLASSYEQYF. CDR3 DNA: TGTGCCAGCAGCCACGGACTAGCGAGCTCCTACGAGCAGTACTTC.

The chain is built from TRBV29-1 and TRBJ2-7; TRBD1 matches 11 bases. The CDR3 contains 14 residues. J was trimmed by 1 base and V by 6 bases; bases with no gene match: 5. Germline loops: CDR1 SQVTM, CDR2 ANQGSEA. The CDR3 loop is CSVTGTGGSYEQYF. The CDR3 DNA follows: TGCAGCGTAACCGGGACAGGGGGGTCCTACGAGCAGTACTTC.

This chain links TRBV7-8 with TRBJ1-1, with a tentative D call TRBD1 (6 bases). V was clipped by 1 base and J by 3 bases, with 9 bases between them. The germline gives CDR1 SGHVS, CDR2 FQNEAQ. The CDR3 has 14 amino acids. The CDR3 DNA follows: TGTGCCAGCAGCTTAGACCAGGGGCACACTGAAGCTTTCTTT. It codes for CASSLDQGHTEAFF.

The J gene is TRBJ2-1, the V gene TRBV15, with 11 bases that match TRBD2. Germline V gene sequence: CDR1 LNHNV, CDR2 YYDKDF (reference sequence). V shed 3 bases, J shed 7 bases, and the junction held 8 bases outside the gene matches. This CDR3 contains 16 residues. The CDR3 protein is CATSSPGTSGSNEQFF. CDR3 coding DNA: TGTGCCACCAGCAGCCCCGGGACTAGCGGATCAAATGAGCAGTTCTTC.

The chain has TRBV7-2 and TRBJ2-1, with TRBD2 identical over 8 bases. Germline-derived CDR1 and CDR2 are SGHTA and FQGNSA. V lost 2 bases to trimming and J lost 11 bases; unmatched junction nucleotides: 11. This CDR3 contains 15 residues. CDR3 sequence reads: CASSLQGLGGEKQFF. As DNA, the CDR3 is TGTGCCAGCAGCTTACAGGGACTAGGAGGGGAGAAGCAGTTCTTC.

The V and J genes are TRBV4-1 and TRBJ2-6, with D uncertain. Germline CDR1 MGHRA, CDR2 YSYEKL. CDR3 length: 17 amino acids. The V gene lost 1 base and the J gene lost 0 bases, with 10 bases spanning the gap. The DNA for the CDR3 is TGCGCCAGCAGCCAAGGGAGCTTTCACTCTGGGGCCAACGTCCTGACTTTC. As protein: CASSQGSFHSGANVLTF.

This sequence joins TRBV5-6 and TRBJ2-3; D perhaps matches TRBD1 (5 bases). This CDR3 spans 17 amino acids. Germline V lookup: CDR1 SGHDT, CDR2 YYEEEE. The V end lost 4 bases, the J end lost 5 bases, and 23 bases lay between the germline ends. CDR3 sequence reads: CASSQSAGLDFIDTQYF. Here the CDR3 DNA reads TGTGCCAGCAGCCAAAGTGCAGGGCTCGATTTTATAGATACGCAGTATTTT.

The V gene is TRBV18, the J gene TRBJ1-5, with TRBD1 matching 9 bases. The CDR3 runs 16 residues. Trimming removed 6 bases from V and 3 bases from J; junction bases left unmatched: 9. CDR1 is KGHSH and CDR2 is LQKENI in the germline V gene. The CDR3 sequence is CASSSPGQGNNQPQHF. DNA of the CDR3: TGTGCCAGCTCGTCTCCGGGACAGGGCAACAATCAGCCCCAGCATTTT.

The chain uses TRBV14 and TRBJ2-5; 10 bases are shared with TRBD2. This CDR3 contains 16 residues. After removal of 4 bases from V and 4 bases from J, the junction contained 9 bases not matched to a gene. CDR1 and CDR2 (germline): SGHDN, FVKESK. The CDR3 loop is CASSRERGGVIETQYF. CDR3 in DNA: TGTGCCAGCAGCCGTGAGCGGGGGGGCGTTATAGAGACCCAGTACTTC.